This paragraph reports one T cell receptor (beta chain). The table lists this clone with a few counts. The specificity of this receptor is unknown. One base away there is no much larger clone; base qualities are not given. The germline V gene encodes CDR1 GTSNPN and CDR2 SVGIG (reference sequence). The CDR3, from cysteine to phenylalanine, totals 11 residues. Solely the CDR3 DNA is kept, with 33 bases framed from the first base. A distance of 2 bases separates the germline ends of V and J, which lose 2 bases and 3 bases respectively. The sample belongs to a study of radiotherapy plus CTLA-4 blockade in lung cancer (dated by TCRdb to between 2018 and 2020). Describing the broader study: Objective responses occurred in approximately 19% of enrolled patients, and 30% to 35% achieved disease control.

Libraries were made using the immunoSEQ multiplex PCR assay. TCRdb took this table from immuneACCESS and kept in-frame rearrangements with V and J called. Such tables lack part of the clones; where checked against another copy, unresolved V genes explain under half of the gap, and the rest is unexplained. Here the sample has 45,000 to 55,000 clones; 82% occur a single time. More than 3% of the sample rests with the top ten. In this study, focal radiation therapy paired with CTLA-4 blockade (ipilimumab) was tested in patients who had chemo-refractory metastatic non-small-cell lung cancer. The investigation overall reported the following: After treatment with radiotherapy and ipilimumab, TCR clones that originated in tumors expanded in peripheral blood. Increased serum interferon-beta after radiation, together with early dynamic changes in blood T cell clones, were reported to be the strongest predictors of response.

This TCR was recovered from a human donor with non-small cell lung cancer who had stable disease on radiotherapy plus ipilimumab. Here the chain combines TRBV30 and TRBJ2-1; the D gene cannot be resolved reliably. This specimen was peripheral blood, taken from a patient treated with radiotherapy plus ipilimumab. CDR3 loop: CAWSYYNEQFF. The nucleotide sequence is TGTGCCTGGAGTTACTACAATGAGCAGTTCTTC.